This T cell receptor (beta chain) was identified in a study of OX40 agonist ivuxolimab in advanced cancers. Study context: Intravenous ivuxolimab at 0.01 to 10 mg/kg was given to patients every 2 weeks. Averaging about 60 years in age, with a range of roughly 20 to 79, the cohort was approximately 84% male. Prior anti-PD-1, anti-PD-L1 or anti-CTLA-4 therapy did not bar entry, and approximately 40% had some.

General study results and limits: The 0.1-3.0 mg/kg partial responders had among the lowest clonal expansion.

Measured with immunoSEQ multiplex PCR; TCRdb has only the in-frame clones, and not every one. The sample consists of 15,000 or so clones, around nine tenths of them appearing once. With respect to this clone: The target antigen is unknown.

V was trimmed by 6 bases and J by 0 bases, leaving 11 bases between them. The length of the CDR3 is 13 residues. Germline-derived CDR1 and CDR2 are SQVTM and ANQGSEA. Sequencing was performed on CD4+ or CD8+ T cells sorted from blood, taken in a trial of the OX40 agonist ivuxolimab. The chain has TRBV29-1 and TRBJ1-2; D gene unclear. The TCR originated in an adult with an advanced solid tumor such as melanoma, head and neck, liver or kidney cancer. CDR3 loop: CSVGQSANYGYTF. CDR3 nucleotides: TGCAGCGTCGGTCAGTCAGCTAACTATGGCTACACCTTC.